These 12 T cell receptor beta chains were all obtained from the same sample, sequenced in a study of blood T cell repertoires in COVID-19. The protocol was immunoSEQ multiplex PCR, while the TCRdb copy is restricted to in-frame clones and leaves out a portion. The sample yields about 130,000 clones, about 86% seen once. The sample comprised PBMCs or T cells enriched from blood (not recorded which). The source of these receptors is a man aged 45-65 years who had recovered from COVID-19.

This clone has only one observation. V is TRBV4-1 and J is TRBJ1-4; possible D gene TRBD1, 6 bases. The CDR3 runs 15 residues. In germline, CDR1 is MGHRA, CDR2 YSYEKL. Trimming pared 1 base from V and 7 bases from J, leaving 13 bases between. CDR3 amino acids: CASSQVPGDREKLFF. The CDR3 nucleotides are TGCGCCAGCAGCCAAGTGCCAGGGGATCGTGAAAAACTGTTTTTT.

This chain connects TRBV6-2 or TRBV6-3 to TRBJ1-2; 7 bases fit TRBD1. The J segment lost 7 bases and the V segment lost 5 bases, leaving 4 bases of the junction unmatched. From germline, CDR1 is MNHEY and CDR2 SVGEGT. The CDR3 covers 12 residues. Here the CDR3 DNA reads TGTGCCAGCAGTCGACAGGGCCGTGGCTACACCTTC. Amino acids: CASSRQGRGYTF.

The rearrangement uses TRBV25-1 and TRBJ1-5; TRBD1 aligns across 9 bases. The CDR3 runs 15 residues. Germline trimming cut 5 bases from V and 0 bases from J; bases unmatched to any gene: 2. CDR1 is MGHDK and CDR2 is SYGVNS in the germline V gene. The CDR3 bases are TGTGCCAGCAGTCCGGGACAGGGTAGCAATCAGCCCCAGCATTTT. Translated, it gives CASSPGQGSNQPQHF.

The CDR3 sequence: CASSEALGGGQPQHF. CDR3 in DNA: TGTGCCAGCAGTGAAGCGTTGGGGGGAGGACAGCCCCAGCATTTT. This rearrangement joins TRBV2 to TRBJ1-5; D is perhaps TRBD1 (5 bases). The germline gives CDR1 SNHLY, CDR2 FYNNEI. V lost 0 bases and J lost 7, with 13 bases in between. The CDR3 spans 15 residues.

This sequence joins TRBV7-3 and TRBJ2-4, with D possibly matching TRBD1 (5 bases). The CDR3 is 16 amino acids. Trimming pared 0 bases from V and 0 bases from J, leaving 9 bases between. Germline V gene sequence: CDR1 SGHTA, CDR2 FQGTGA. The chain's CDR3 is CASSLTQGLAKNIQYF. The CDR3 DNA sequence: TGTGCCAGCAGCTTAACGCAGGGATTAGCCAAAAACATTCAGTACTTC. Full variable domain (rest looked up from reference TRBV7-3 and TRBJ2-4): GAGVSQTPSNKVTEKGKYVELRCDPISGHTALYWYRQSLGQGPEFLIYFQGTGAADDSGLPNDRFFAVRPEGSVSTLKIQRTERGDSAVYLCASSLTQGLAKNIQYFGAGTRLSVL.

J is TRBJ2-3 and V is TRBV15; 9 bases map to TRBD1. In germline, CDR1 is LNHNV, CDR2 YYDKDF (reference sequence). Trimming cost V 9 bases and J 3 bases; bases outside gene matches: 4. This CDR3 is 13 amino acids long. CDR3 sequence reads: CATTGQGTDTQYF. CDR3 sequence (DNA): TGTGCCACTACGGGACAGGGAACAGATACGCAGTATTTT.

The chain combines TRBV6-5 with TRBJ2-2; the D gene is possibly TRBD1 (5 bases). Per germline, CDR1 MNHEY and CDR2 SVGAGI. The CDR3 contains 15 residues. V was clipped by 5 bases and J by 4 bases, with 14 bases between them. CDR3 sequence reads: CASSHPGLPTGELFF. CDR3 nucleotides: TGTGCCAGCAGTCATCCAGGGTTACCCACCGGGGAGCTGTTTTTT.

The CDR3 nucleotides are TGTGCCAGCAGTGATAGTACGGGGTCGAGCTCTGGGGCCAACGTCCTGACTTTC. Protein sequence: CASSDSTGSSSGANVLTF. J is TRBJ2-6 and V is TRBV25-1, with D possibly being TRBD2 (5 bases). This CDR3 comprises 18 residues. Trimming removed 3 bases from V and 0 bases from J, with 15 bases in between. In germline, CDR1 is MGHDK, CDR2 SYGVNS.

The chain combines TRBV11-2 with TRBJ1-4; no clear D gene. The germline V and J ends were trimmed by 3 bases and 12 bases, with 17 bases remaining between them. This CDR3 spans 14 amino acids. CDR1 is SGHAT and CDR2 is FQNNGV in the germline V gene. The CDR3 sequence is CASSLSYGGGELFF. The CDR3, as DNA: TGTGCCAGCAGCTTGTCTTATGGAGGCGGTGAACTGTTTTTT.

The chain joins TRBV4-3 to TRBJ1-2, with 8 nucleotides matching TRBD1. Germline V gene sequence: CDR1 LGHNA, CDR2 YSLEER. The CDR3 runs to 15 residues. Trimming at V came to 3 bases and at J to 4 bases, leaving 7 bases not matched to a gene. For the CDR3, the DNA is TGCGCCAGCAGCCAGGCGACAGGGGACCTCTATGGCTACACCTTC. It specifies CASSQATGDLYGYTF.

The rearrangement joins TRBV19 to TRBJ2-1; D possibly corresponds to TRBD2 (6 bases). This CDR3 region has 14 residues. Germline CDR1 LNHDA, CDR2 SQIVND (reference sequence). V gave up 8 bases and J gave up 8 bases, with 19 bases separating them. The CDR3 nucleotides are TGTGCCAGTGCACCGGGACTCCTCCCACATGAGCAGTTCTTC. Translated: CASAPGLLPHEQFF.

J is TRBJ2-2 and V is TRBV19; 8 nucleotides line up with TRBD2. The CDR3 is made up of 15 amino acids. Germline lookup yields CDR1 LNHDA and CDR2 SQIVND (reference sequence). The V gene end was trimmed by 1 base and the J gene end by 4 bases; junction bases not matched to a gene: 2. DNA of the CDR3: TGTGCCAGTAGTATAGGAGCGGGAGCCACCGGGGAGCTGTTTTTT. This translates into CASSIGAGATGELFF.